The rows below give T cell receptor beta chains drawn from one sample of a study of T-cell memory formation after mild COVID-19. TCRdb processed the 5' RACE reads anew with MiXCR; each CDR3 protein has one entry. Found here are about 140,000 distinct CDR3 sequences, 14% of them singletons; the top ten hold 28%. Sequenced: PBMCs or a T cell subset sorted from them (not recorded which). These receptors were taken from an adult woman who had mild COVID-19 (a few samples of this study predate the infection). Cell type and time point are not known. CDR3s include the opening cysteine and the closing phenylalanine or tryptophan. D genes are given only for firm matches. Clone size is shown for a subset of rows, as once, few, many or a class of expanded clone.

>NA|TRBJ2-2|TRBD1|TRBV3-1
CASSQDLTRGQNTGELFF
TGTGCCAGCAGCCAAGACCTGACAAGGGGGCAGAACACCGGGGAGCTGTTTTTT
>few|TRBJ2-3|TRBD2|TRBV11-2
CASSWAGRGETDTQYF
TGTGCCAGCAGCTGGGCCGGGAGGGGAGAAACAGATACGCAGTATTTT
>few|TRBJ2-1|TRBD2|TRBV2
CATQLAGGNEQFF
TGTGCCACGCAGCTAGCGGGAGGAAATGAGCAGTTCTTC
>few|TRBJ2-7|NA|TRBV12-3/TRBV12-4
CASSLLGFSYEQYF
TGTGCCAGCAGTTTATTAGGGTTTTCCTACGAGCAGTACTTC
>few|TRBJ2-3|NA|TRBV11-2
CASSFVQLHTDTQYF
TGTGCCAGCAGCTTCGTACAGCTTCACACAGATACGCAGTATTTT
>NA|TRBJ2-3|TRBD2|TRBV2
CASSETIAGVPDTQYF
TGTGCCAGCAGTGAGACAATAGCGGGAGTTCCCGATACGCAGTATTTT
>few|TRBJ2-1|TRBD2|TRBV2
CASSKLASSYNEQFF
TGTGCCAGCAGTAAACTAGCGAGCTCCTACAATGAGCAGTTCTTC
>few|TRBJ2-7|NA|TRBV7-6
CASSLGQVSYEQYF
TGTGCCAGCAGCCTAGGGCAGGTTAGCTACGAGCAGTACTTC
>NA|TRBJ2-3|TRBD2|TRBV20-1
CSARDSTSGIVADTQYF
TGCAGTGCTAGAGATTCGACTAGCGGAATAGTTGCAGATACGCAGTATTTT
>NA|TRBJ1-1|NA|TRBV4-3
CASSPSGRNTEAFF
TGCGCCAGCAGCCCCTCTGGGAGGAACACTGAAGCTTTCTTT
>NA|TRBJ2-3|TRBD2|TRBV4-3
CASSQDRGGSLIYTQYF
TGCGCCAGCAGCCAAGATAGAGGCGGGAGCCTCATATATACGCAGTATTTT
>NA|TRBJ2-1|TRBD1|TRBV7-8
CASSPTGITYNEQFF
TGTGCCAGCAGCCCGACAGGGATAACCTACAATGAGCAGTTCTTC
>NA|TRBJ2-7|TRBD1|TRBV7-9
CASTRDRDTYEQYF
TGTGCCAGCACGCGGGACAGGGACACCTACGAGCAGTACTTC
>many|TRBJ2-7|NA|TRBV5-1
CASSFDRTYEQYF
TGCGCCAGCAGTTTCGACAGAACCTACGAGCAGTACTTC
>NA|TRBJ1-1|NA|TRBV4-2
CASSTHQENTEAFF
TGTGCCAGCAGCACACATCAGGAGAACACTGAAGCTTTCTTT
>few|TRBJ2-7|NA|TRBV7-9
CASSRTWPHEQYF
TGTGCCAGCAGCCGGACGTGGCCCCACGAGCAGTACTTC
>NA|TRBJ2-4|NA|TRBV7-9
CASSPPEVAKNIQYF
TGTGCCAGCAGCCCCCCGGAGGTAGCCAAAAACATTCAGTACTTC
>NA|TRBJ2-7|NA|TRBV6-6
CASSHEGYEQYF
TGTGCCAGCAGTCATGAGGGCTACGAGCAGTACTTC
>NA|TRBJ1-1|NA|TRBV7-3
CASSPQTGYTEAFF
TGTGCCAGCAGCCCCCAGACAGGTTACACTGAAGCTTTCTTT
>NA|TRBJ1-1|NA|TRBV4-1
CASSQQGWANTEAFF
TGCGCCAGCAGCCAACAGGGTTGGGCGAACACTGAAGCTTTCTTT
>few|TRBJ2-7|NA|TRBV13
CASSPTGRGYEQYF
TGTGCCAGCAGCCCTACAGGGAGGGGCTACGAGCAGTACTTC
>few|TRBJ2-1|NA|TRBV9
CASDPTGYNEQFF
TGTGCCAGCGACCCGACGGGGTACAATGAGCAGTTCTTC
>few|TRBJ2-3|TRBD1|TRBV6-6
CASSYTRTGTGSDTQYF
TGTGCCAGCAGTTACACACGTACCGGGACAGGGTCAGATACGCAGTATTTT
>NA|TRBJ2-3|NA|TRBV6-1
CASPQRGEIFLEADTQYF
TGTGCCAGCCCACAACGCGGGGAGATATTCCTAGAAGCAGATACGCAGTATTTT
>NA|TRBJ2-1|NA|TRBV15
CATSRGGPLDEQFF
TGTGCCACCAGCAGGGGGGGCCCCTTGGATGAGCAGTTCTTC
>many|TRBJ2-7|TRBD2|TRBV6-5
CASSYSRGTSSYEQYF
TGTGCCAGCAGTTACTCGCGGGGGACCAGCTCCTACGAGCAGTACTTC
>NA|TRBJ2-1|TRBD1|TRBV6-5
CASSYSEGAVNEQFF
TGTGCCAGCAGTTACTCTGAGGGGGCGGTTAATGAGCAGTTCTTC
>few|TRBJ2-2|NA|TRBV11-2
CASSQGDSDTGELFF
TGTGCCAGCAGCCAGGGGGACTCCGACACCGGGGAGCTGTTTTTT
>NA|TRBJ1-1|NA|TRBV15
CATSRVAGYTEAFF
TGTGCCACCAGCAGAGTAGCAGGATATACTGAAGCTTTCTTT
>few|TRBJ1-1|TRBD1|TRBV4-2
CASSEGRGQGALAFF
TGTGCCAGCAGCGAAGGGCGGGGACAGGGGGCTTTGGCTTTCTTT
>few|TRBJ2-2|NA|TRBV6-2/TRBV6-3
CASGWPTGELFF
TGTGCCAGTGGGTGGCCCACCGGGGAGCTGTTTTTT
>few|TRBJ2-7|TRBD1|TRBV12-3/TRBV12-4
CASSFVLGQGYEQYF
TGTGCCAGCAGTTTCGTGTTGGGACAGGGTTACGAGCAGTACTTC
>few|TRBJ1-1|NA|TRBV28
CASSLWGSGTEAFF
TGTGCCAGCAGTTTATGGGGTAGCGGCACTGAAGCTTTCTTT
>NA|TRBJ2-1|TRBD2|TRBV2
CASSEGTSYYNEQFF
TGTGCCAGCAGTGAAGGGACTAGCTACTACAATGAGCAGTTCTTC
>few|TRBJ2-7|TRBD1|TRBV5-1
CASRQGTSYEQYF
TGCGCCAGCCGACAGGGGACCTCCTACGAGCAGTACTTC
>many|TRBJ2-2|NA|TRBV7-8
CASSLGPTGELFF
TGTGCCAGCAGCTTAGGACCAACCGGGGAGCTGTTTTTT
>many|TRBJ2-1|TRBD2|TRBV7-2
CASSLASGRADEQFF
TGTGCCAGCAGCTTAGCGAGCGGGAGGGCGGATGAGCAGTTCTTC
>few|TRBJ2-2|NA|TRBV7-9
CASSFLSGELFF
TGTGCCAGCAGCTTCTTATCCGGGGAGCTGTTTTTT
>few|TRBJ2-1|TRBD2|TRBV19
CATRSIAGGPYNEQFF
TGTGCCACCCGATCAATAGCGGGGGGGCCCTACAATGAGCAGTTCTTC